A single T cell receptor beta chain is shown here with its context. The CDR3 sequence is 14 residues long. The V gene's germline CDR1 is SEHNR and CDR2 FQNEAQ (reference sequence). Trimming cost V 4 bases and J 5 bases; bases outside gene matches: 5. Produced via immunoSEQ multiplex PCR; TCRdb's table is partial and in-frame only. The sample has some 250,000 clones, about 84% seen once. This sample was included in a study of blood T cell repertoires in COVID-19. This TCR came from an elderly man with acute or convalescent COVID-19. The sequenced material came from peripheral blood. The rearrangement joins TRBV7-9 to TRBJ1-1; 9 nucleotides agree with TRBD1. CDR3 nucleotides: TGTGCCAGCAGCTACAGGGGGCTAGAGACTGAAGCTTTCTTT. It codes for CASSYRGLETEAFF.